The clone carrying this T cell receptor (beta chain) was detected only once. Per the study methods: Amplification of reference gene primers provided the estimated nucleated cell counts. The table came from immunoSEQ multiplex PCR; TCRdb's copy has only in-frame clones and leaves some out. V, J and clone size were drawn from that table, and D and trimming were deduced from the DNA. The table includes about 64,000 clones, approximately 78% detected once. This entry belongs to a study of blood T cell repertoires in COVID-19. About the study: Spain, Italy and the United States supplied samples that represented acute and convalescent COVID-19. In each case, the material was cDNA or gDNA derived from T cells, B-cell-depleted T cells, or PBMCs.

From germline, CDR1 is MNHNS and CDR2 SASEGT. The length of the CDR3 is 17 residues. After removal of 1 base from V and 0 bases from J, the junction contained 2 bases not matched to a gene. Sequenced sample: peripheral blood. The genes are TRBV6-1 and TRBJ2-1, with 11 positions matching TRBD2. The receptor was isolated from a human donor in a cohort sampled during active COVID-19. In DNA, the CDR3 is TGTGCCAGCAGTGAAGGGACTAGCGGGTACTCCTACAATGAGCAGTTCTTC. Protein product: CASSEGTSGYSYNEQFF.